The clone carrying this T cell receptor (beta chain) was recorded a few times. Its specificity is not known. These data belong to a study of T cells in Graves' hyperthyroidism and ophthalmopathy. Amplified regions were TCR beta CDR3 sequences from RNA transcripts. HTBI primers were the set used in a first-round RT-PCR of the TCR CDR3. TCRdb ran MiXCR on the multiplex PCR reads and lists one entry per CDR3 protein. There are some 400,000 distinct CDR3 sequences in the sample; around 14% occur only once, and 9.5% to 11% lies in the top ten. Patients aged 18 to 65 with hyperthyroidism were newly diagnosed, with duration under 2 months. Extraction of PBMCs used approximately 10 ml of fresh peripheral blood. V shed 4 bases, J shed 7 bases, and the junction held 15 bases outside the gene matches. Looked up from germline, CDR1 is LGHNA and CDR2 is YNFKEQ. The CDR3 spans 16 residues. Findings and caveats of the study: The authors' 13 V-J model separated ophthalmopathy from stable hyperthyroidism. Researchers found most expanded thyroid clonotypes above 0.001 in blood as well.

The specimen sequenced was blood. The V call is TRBV4-2, the J call TRBJ1-1; 7 bases fit TRBD1. The source of this sequence is a woman in her sixties with Graves' hyperthyroidism. CDR3 region: CASSPRQGLDSFEAFF. In nucleotides, the CDR3 is TGTGCCAGCAGCCCTCGACAGGGTTTGGATTCGTTTGAAGCTTTCTTT.